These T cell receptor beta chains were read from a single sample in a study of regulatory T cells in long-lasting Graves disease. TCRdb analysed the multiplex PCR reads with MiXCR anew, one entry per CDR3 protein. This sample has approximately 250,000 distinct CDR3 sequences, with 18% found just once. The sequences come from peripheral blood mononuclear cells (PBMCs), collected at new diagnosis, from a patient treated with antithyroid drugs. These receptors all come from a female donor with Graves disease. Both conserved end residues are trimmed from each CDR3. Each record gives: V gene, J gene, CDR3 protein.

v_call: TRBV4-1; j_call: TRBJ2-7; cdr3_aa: ASSLTSIQDEQY
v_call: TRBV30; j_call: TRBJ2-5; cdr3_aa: AWRAGGGGQETQY
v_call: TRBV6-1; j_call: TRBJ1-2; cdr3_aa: ASRPTPNYGYT
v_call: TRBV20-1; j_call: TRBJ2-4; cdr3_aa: SGGSGSGGIQY
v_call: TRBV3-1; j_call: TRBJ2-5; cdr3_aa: ASSSGTGTIGWETQY
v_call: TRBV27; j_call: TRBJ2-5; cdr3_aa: ASSPGVGETQY
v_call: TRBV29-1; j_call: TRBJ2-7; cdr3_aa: SARDRGRREQY
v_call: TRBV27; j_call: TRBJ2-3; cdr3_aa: ASSSAGPSSTDTQY
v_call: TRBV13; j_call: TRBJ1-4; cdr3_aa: ASSSHGTGDPTNEKLF
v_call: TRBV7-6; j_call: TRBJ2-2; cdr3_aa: ASSSFKGLAATGELF
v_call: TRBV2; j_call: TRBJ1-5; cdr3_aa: ASSGGQGGYQPQH
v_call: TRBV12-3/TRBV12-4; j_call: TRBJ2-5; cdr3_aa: ASTKGVQETQY
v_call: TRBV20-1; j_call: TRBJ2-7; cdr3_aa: SARTSGRAGYEQH
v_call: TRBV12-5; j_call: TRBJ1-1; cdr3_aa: ASGLGTGTEAF
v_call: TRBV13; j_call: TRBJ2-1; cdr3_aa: AGSSSIAVHHNEQF
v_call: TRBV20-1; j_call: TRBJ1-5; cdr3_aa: SARRGGTGNQPQH
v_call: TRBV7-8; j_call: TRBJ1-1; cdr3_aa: ASSLGGLHSNTEAF